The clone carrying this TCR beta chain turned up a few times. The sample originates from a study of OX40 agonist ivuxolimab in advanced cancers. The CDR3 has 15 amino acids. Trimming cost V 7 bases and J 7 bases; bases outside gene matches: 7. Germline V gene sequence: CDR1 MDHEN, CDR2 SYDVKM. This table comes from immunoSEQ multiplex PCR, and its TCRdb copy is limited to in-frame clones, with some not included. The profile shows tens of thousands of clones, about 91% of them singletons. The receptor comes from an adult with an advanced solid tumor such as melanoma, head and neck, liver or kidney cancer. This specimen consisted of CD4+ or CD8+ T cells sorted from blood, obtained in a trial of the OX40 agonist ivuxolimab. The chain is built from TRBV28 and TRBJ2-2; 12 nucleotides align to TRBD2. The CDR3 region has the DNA TGTGCCAGCAAAGCTAGCGGGAGGGCCATCGGGGAGCTGTTTTTT. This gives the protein CASKASGRAIGELFF.